The entry below gives a single TCR beta chain sequence along with its context. RNA extraction was followed by reverse transcription into cDNA, which acted as the sequencing template. Assay: immunoSEQ multiplex PCR; the TCRdb copy retains only in-frame clones and omits some. Of 100,000 to 130,000 clones detected, 58% appear once; the ten largest clones hold 20% to 30%. The CDR3 has 15 amino acids. The ends lost 0 bases at V and 1 base at J; junction bases unmatched: 3. Germline V gene data show CDR1 as SGHAT and CDR2 as FQNNGV. The sample is drawn from a study of CD8+ T cells in alopecia areata. The TCR sequence derives from a human donor with alopecia areata. The V call is TRBV11-2, the J call TRBJ2-7; 7 bases are a match to TRBD1. The specimen was NKG2D-low CD8+ T cells sorted from blood. This CDR3 is CASSLDGGQSYEQYF. The CDR3 DNA sequence: TGTGCCAGCAGCTTAGATGGGGGACAGTCCTACGAGCAGTACTTC.